The source of this T cell receptor (beta chain) is a study of blood T cells in healthy people across ages (dated by TCRdb to between 2014 and 2017). Background on the whole study: In model experiments, roughly one uniquely barcoded TCR beta cDNA molecule per two T cells was captured by template switching. The donors were split into four age groups: young (average about 16 years), middle-aged (around 40), aged (62) and long-lived (under 85). The study measured age-related changes in TCR beta repertoire diversity using deep sequencing normalized with unique cDNA molecular identifiers. The study analyzed two additional independent replicas of 1 million unique cDNA reads from the same blood draw for two donors, one aged 18 to 30 and one aged 80 or older. Donors of different ages were randomly distributed across sequencing lanes to avoid experimental bias.

The roughly 42 donors, aged about 6 to 100 years, were systemically healthy Caucasian individuals from Russia. Each donor gave 8 to 10 milliliters of peripheral blood, drawn into EDTA-treated Vacutainer tubes. Ficoll-Paque density-gradient centrifugation was used to isolate PBMCs, with at least 7 million obtained per sample. Trizol reagent was used to extract total RNA from the PBMCs, yielding at least 5.5 micrograms per sample. For every donor, flow cytometry on a PBMC aliquot measured the percentage of naive CD45RAhigh/CD27high T cells. As concerns this clonotype: Its antigen is unknown. Base qualities are not at hand, and no much larger clone is one base apart.

The CDR3 sequence holds 15 residues, the cysteine and phenylalanine included. Only CDR3 DNA remains: 45 bases, in frame from the first base. The germline V gene provides CDR1 SGHTA and CDR2 FQGNSA. V is shortened by 1 base, J by 4 bases, and the region joining them spans 12 bases. Broad study findings and their caveats: As age increased, observed TCR beta diversity per million T cells dropped in a roughly linear way, and a significant reduction was already evident by age approximately 40. Observed TCR beta diversity correlated strongly with the percentage of naive T cells measured by flow cytometry. Because donor CMV infection status was unknown, age-related changes in expanded clonotypes were potentially confounded. Conclusive comparison of naive and antigen-experienced compartments was prevented by the profiling of bulk unsorted PBMCs. Total diversity estimates from one million sequenced T cells were considered lower bounds and underestimates. Compared with the aged group, the long-lived group had more naive CD4+ T cells, fewer expanded clones and increased TCR diversity, suggesting age selection.

Libraries were prepared through 5' RACE. Sequencer: Illumina HiSeq 2500. The second PCR ran for roughly 7 to 11 cycles and used a J-beta primer mix along with a sample-barcoded 5' primer. Each TCR beta cDNA molecule received a unique molecular identifier from a template-switch 5' adaptor carrying 12 random nucleotides. Each sample yielded at least 2.5 million CDR3-containing paired-end reads. First-strand cDNA synthesis was performed from all RNA using the Mint cDNA synthesis kit, with priming by a TRBC-specific oligonucleotide. Following uracil-DNA glycosylase treatment, all cDNA underwent a first 18-cycle PCR with the universal primers M1SS and BC2_uni_R. Concerning the study's data processing: Normalization of each sample was performed by random selection of 1 million high-quality reads, each carrying a distinct molecular identifier. Reads with shared molecular identifiers were discarded instead of being binned into consensus sequences. MiTCR, run with a Q25 quality threshold and the strictest error-elimination algorithm, handled CDR3 identification, clonotype clustering and error correction. A nonparametric unseen species model with Euler transformation was used to estimate lower-bound total TCR beta diversity. TCRdb passed the public sequencing reads through fastp at Q25 and MiXCR, retaining productive beta sequences. Entries that share a CDR3 protein sequence are merged under the most common genes and DNA. These V and J calls are TCRdb output, not the study's own analysis. The sample records 650,000 or so distinct CDR3 sequences, 40% to 65% of which are singletons. The ten largest clones take up about 13% of the sample.

Recombination joined TRBV7-2 with TRBJ2-3; a weak D assignment points to TRBD2 (6 bases agree). The specimen was blood. This clonotype was sampled from an elderly woman in good health. The DNA sequence follows: TGTGCCAGCAGCTTAGATAGCGGTGGCCCAGATACGCAGTATTTT. This sequence encodes CASSLDSGGPDTQYF.